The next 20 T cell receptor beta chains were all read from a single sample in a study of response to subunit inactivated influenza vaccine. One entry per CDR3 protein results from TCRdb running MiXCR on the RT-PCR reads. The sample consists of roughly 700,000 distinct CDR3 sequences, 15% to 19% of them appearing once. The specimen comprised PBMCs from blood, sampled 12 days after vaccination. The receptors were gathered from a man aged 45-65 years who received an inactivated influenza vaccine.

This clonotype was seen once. Here the CDR3 DNA reads TGTGCCAGCAGCGTAGATGCGAATAGGGCCTACGAGCAGTACTTC. Encoded protein: CASSVDANRAYEQYF. V gene TRBV9 combines with J gene TRBJ2-7; the D is unclear. CDR1 is SGDLS and CDR2 is YYNGEE in the germline V gene. The CDR3 extends over 15 amino acids. Trimming pared 0 bases from V and 2 bases from J, leaving 12 bases between.

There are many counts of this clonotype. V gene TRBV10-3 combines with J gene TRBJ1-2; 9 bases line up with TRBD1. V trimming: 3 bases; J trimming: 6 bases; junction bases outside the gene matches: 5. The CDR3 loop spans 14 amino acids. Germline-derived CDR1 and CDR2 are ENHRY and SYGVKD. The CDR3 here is CAISDPGQGDGYTF. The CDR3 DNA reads TGTGCCATCAGTGACCCGGGACAGGGAGATGGCTACACCTTC.

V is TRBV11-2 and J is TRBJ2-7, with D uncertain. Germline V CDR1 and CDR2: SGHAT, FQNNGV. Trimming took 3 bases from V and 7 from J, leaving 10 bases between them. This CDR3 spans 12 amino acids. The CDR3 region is CASSFIVWEQYF. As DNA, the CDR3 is TGTGCCAGCAGCTTCATCGTCTGGGAGCAGTACTTC.

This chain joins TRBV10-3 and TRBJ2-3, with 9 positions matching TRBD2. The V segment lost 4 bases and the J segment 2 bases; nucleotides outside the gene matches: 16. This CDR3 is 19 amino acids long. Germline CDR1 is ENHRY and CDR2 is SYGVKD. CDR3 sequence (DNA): TGTGCCATCAGTGTGGGCACTAGCGGGCGGGTCCGGTCCACAGATACGCAGTATTTT. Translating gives CAISVGTSGRVRSTDTQYF.

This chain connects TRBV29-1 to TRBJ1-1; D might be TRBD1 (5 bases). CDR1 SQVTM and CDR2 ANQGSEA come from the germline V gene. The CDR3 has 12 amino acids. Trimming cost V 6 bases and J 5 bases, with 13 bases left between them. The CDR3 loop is CSVGTARTEAFF. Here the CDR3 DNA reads TGCAGCGTGGGGACGGCTCGGACTGAAGCTTTCTTT.

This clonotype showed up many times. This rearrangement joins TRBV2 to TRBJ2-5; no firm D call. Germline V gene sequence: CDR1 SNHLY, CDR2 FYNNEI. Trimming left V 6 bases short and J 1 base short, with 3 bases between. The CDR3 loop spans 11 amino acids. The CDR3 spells CASRVQETQYF. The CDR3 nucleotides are TGTGCCAGCAGGGTCCAAGAGACCCAGTACTTC.

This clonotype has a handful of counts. CDR3 amino acids: CASSAGTGGSYNEQFF. Written as DNA, the CDR3 is TGCGCCAGCAGCGCCGGAACAGGGGGCTCCTACAATGAGCAGTTCTTC. The V call is TRBV5-1, the J call TRBJ2-1, with 8 bases that match TRBD1. CDR3 size: 16 residues. CDR1 and CDR2 from the germline V gene are SGHRS and YFSETQ. V lost 4 bases to trimming and J lost 0 bases; unmatched junction nucleotides: 6.

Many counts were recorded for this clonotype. CDR3 protein: CASSLGLNTGELFF. CDR3 in DNA: TGTGCCAGCAGCTTGGGCCTTAACACCGGGGAGCTGTTTTTT. V and J are TRBV7-9 and TRBJ2-2; D gene unclear. CDR1 and CDR2 (germline): SEHNR, FQNEAQ (reference sequence). The CDR3 consists of 14 residues. The ends were cut back, 3 bases at V and 2 bases at J, with 7 bases in the middle. Complete variable domain (other parts from reference TRBV7-9 and TRBJ2-2): DTGVSQNPRHKITKRGQNVTFRCDPISEHNRLYWYRQTLGQGPEFLTYFQNEAQLEKSRLLSDRFSAERPKGSFSTLEIQRTEQGDSAMYLCASSLGLNTGELFFGEGSRLTVL.

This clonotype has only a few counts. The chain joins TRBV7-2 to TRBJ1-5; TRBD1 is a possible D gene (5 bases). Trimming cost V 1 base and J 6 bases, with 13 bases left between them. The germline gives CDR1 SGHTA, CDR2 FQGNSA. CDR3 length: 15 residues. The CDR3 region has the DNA TGTGCCAGCAGCTTAGGAGGGTCAGGGAGTCAGCCCCAGCATTTT. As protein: CASSLGGSGSQPQHF.

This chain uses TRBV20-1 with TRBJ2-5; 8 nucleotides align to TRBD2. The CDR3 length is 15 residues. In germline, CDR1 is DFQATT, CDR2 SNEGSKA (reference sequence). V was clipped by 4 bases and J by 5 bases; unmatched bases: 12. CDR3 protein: CSATRTRLANETQYF. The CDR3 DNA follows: TGCAGTGCTACAAGAACCCGACTAGCGAATGAGACCCAGTACTTC.

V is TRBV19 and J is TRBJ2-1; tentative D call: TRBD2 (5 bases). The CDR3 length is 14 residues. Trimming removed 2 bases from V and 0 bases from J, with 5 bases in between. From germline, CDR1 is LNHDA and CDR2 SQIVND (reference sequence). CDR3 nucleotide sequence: TGTGCCAGTAGTATAACTAGCTCCTACAATGAGCAGTTCTTC. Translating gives CASSITSSYNEQFF.

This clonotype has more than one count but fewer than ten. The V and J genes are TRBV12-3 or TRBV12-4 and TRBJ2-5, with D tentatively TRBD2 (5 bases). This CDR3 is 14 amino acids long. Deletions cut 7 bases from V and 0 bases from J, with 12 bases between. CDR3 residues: CASTRGGNQETQYF. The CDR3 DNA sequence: TGTGCCAGCACCCGGGGTGGGAACCAAGAGACCCAGTACTTC.

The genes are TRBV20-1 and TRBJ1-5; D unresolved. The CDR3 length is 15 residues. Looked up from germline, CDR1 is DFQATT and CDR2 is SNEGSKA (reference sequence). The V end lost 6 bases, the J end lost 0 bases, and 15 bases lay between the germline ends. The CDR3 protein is CSAQTQGFSNQPQHF. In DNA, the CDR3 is TGCAGTGCACAGACACAAGGGTTTAGCAATCAGCCCCAGCATTTT.

The CDR3 spells CASSHNLNPRETQYF. DNA for the CDR3: TGTGCCAGCAGCCACAACCTGAACCCGAGGGAGACCCAGTACTTC. V is TRBV3-1 and J is TRBJ2-5; the D is unclear. From germline, CDR1 is LGHDT and CDR2 YNNKEL (reference sequence). V gave up 3 bases and J gave up 5 bases, with 16 bases separating them. The CDR3 has 15 residues.

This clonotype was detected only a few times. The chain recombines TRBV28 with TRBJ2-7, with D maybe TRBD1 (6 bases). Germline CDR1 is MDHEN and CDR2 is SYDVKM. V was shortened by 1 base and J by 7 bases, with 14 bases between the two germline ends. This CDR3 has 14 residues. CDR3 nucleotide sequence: TGTGCCAGCAGTTTATCTGACAGGCCGAAGGAGCAGTACTTC. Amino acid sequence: CASSLSDRPKEQYF.

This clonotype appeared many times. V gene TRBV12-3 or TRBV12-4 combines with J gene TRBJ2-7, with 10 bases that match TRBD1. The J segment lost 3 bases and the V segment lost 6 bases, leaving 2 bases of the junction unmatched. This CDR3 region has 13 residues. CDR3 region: CASSRDRGYEQYF. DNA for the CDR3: TGTGCCAGCAGCCGGGACAGGGGCTACGAGCAGTACTTC.

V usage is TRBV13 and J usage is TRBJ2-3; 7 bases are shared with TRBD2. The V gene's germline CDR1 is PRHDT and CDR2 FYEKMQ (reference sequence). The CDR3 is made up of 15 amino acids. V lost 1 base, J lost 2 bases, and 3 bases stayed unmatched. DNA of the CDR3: TGTGCCAGCAGCTTAGTGCGGGGGAACACAGATACGCAGTATTTT. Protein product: CASSLVRGNTDTQYF.

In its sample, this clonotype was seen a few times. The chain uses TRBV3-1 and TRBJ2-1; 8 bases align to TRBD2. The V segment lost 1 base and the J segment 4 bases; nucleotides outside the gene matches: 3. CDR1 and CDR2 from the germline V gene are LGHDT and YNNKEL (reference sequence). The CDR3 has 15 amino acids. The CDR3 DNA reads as TGTGCCAGCAGCCAAGGGGCTAGCGGGTACAATGAGCAGTTCTTC. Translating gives CASSQGASGYNEQFF.

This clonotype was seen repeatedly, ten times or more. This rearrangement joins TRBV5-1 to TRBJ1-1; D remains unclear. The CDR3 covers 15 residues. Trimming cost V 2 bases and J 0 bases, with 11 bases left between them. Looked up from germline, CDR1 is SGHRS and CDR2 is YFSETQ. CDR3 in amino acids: CASSLFYSVNTEAFF. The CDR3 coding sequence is TGCGCCAGCAGCTTATTTTACAGTGTGAACACTGAAGCTTTCTTT.

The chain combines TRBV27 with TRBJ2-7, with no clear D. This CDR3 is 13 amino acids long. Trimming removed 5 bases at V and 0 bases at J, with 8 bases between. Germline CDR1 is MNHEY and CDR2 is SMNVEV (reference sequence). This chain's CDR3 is CASSNIPSYEQYF. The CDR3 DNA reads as TGTGCCAGCAGTAATATCCCCTCCTACGAGCAGTACTTC.